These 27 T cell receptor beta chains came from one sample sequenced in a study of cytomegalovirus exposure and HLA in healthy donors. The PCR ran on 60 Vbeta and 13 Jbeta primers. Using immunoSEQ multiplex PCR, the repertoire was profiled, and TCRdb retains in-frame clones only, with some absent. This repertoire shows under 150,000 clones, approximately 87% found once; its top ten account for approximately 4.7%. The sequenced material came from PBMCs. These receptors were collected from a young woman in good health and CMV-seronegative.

In DNA form, the CDR3 reads TGTGCCAGCAGCCCTCTACATTCAGGGCAGTTCTTC. As protein: CASSPLHSGQFF. V is TRBV7-2 and J is TRBJ2-1; the D is unclear. Trimming took off 5 bases at V and 12 bases at J, with 14 bases between the two ends. CDR1 and CDR2 from the germline V gene are SGHTA and FQGNSA. The CDR3 is made up of 12 amino acids.

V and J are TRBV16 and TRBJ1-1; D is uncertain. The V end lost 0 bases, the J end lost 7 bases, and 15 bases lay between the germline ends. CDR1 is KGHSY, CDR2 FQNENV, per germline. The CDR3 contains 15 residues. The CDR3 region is CASSQSGSADFEAFF. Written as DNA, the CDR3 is TGTGCCAGCAGCCAATCCGGGTCGGCAGACTTTGAAGCTTTCTTT.

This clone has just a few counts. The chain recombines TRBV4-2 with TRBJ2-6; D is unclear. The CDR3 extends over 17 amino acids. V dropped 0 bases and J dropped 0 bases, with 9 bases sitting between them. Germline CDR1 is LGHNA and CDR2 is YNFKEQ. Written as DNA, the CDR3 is TGTGCCAGCAGCCAAGATCGGTCCGCCTCTGGGGCCAACGTCCTGACTTTC. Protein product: CASSQDRSASGANVLTF.

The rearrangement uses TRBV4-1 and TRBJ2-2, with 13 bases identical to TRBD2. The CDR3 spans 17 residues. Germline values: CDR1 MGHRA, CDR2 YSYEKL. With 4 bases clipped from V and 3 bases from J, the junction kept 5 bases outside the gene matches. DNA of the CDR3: TGCGCCAGCAGCCCCCTCGGACTAGCGGGGGACACCGGGGAGCTGTTTTTT. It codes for CASSPLGLAGDTGELFF.

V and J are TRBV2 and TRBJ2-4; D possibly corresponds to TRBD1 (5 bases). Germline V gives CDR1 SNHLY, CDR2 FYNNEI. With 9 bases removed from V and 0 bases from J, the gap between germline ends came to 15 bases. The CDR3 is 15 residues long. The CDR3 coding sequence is TGTGCCAGTGAAAGGACAAACCTAGCCAAAAACATTCAGTACTTC. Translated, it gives CASERTNLAKNIQYF.

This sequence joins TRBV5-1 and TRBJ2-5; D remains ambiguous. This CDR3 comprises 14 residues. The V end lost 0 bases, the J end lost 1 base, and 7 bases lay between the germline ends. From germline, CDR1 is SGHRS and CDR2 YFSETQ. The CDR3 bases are TGCGCCAGCAGCTTGGAACGGGTCCAAGAGACCCAGTACTTC. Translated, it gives CASSLERVQETQYF.

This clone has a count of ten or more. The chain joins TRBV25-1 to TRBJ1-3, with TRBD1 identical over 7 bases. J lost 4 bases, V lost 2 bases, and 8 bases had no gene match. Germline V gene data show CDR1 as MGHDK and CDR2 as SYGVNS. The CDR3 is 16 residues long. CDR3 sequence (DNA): TGTGCCAGCAGTGAAAGACAGGGAGGTTCGGGAAACACCATATATTTT. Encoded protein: CASSERQGGSGNTIYF.

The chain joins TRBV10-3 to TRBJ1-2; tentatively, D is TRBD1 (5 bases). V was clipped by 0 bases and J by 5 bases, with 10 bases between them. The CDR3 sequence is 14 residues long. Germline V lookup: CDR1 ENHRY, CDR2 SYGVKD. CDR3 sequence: CAISESAGNYGYTF. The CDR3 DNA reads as TGTGCCATCAGTGAGTCGGCAGGGAATTATGGCTACACCTTC.

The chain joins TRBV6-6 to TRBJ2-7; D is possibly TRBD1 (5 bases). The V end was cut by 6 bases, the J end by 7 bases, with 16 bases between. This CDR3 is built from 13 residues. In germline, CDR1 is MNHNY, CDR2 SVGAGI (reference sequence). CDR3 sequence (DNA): TGTGCCAGCAGCCAGGGTCCGACACGGGAGCAGTACTTC. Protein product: CASSQGPTREQYF.

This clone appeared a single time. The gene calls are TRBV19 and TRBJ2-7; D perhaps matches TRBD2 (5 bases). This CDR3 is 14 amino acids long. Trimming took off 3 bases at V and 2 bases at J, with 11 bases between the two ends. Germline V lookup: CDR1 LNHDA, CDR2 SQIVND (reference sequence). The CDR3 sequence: CASSIATTPYEQYF. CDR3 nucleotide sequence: TGTGCCAGTAGTATTGCGACTACACCCTACGAGCAGTACTTC.

CDR3 DNA sequence: TGTGCCAGCTCACCCTTCGAGGCGGGACAGAGTGAAGCTTTCTTT. It translates to CASSPFEAGQSEAFF. The chain is built from TRBV18 and TRBJ1-1; 7 nucleotides align to TRBD1. With 3 bases clipped from V and 7 bases from J, the junction kept 11 bases outside the gene matches. Germline CDR1 KGHSH, CDR2 LQKENI. The CDR3 has 15 residues.

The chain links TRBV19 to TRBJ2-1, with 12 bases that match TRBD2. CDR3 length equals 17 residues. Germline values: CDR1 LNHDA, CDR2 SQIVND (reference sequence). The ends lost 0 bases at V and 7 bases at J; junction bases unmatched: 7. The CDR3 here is CASSIEGLAGGLNEQFF. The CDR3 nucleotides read TGTGCCAGTAGTATAGAGGGCCTAGCGGGAGGGCTGAATGAGCAGTTCTTC.

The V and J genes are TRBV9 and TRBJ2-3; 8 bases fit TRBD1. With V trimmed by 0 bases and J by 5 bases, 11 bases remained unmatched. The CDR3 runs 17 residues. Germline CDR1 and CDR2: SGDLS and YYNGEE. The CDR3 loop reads CASSVASQGAGEDTQYF. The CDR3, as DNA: TGTGCCAGCAGCGTAGCTAGCCAGGGGGCTGGGGAAGATACGCAGTATTTT.

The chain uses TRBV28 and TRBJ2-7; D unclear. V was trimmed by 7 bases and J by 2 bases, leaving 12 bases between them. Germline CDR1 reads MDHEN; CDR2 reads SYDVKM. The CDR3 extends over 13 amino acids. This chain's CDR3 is CASTPQVAYEQYF. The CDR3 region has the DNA TGTGCCAGCACCCCCCAGGTAGCCTACGAGCAGTACTTC.

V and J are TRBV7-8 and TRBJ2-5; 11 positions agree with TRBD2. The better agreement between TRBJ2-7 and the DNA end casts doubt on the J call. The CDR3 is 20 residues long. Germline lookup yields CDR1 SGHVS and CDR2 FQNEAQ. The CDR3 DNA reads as TGTGCCAGCAGCTTAGTTCTTTCGGGACTAGCGGTTACCGGCTCCTACGAGCAGTACTTC. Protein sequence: CASSLVLSGLAVTGSYEQYF.

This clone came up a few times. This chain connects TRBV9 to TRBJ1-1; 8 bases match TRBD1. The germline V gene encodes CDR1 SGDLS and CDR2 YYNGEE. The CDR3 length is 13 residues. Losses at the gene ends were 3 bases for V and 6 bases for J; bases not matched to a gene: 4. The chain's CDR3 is CASSDWTGSEAFF. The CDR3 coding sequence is TGTGCCAGCAGCGACTGGACAGGGTCTGAAGCTTTCTTT.

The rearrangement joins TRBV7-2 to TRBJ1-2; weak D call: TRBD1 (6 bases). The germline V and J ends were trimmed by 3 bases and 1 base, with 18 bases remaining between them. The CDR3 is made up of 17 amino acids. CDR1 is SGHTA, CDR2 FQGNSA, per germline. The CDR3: CASSFVPGHRINYGYTF. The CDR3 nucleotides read TGTGCCAGCAGCTTTGTCCCGGGACACAGGATTAACTATGGCTACACCTTC.

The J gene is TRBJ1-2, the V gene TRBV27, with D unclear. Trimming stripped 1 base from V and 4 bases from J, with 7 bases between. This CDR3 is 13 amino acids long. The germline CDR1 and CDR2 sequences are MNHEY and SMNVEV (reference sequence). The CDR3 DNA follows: TGTGCCAGCAGTTTATACACGGGCTATGGCTACACCTTC. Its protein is CASSLYTGYGYTF.

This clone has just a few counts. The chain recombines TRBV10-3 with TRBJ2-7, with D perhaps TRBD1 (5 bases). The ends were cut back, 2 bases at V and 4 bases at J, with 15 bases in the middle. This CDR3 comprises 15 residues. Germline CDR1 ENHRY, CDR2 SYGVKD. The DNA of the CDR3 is TGTGCCATCAGTGAGAGGCAGGGCGGCTTATACGAGCAGTACTTC. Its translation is CAISERQGGLYEQYF.

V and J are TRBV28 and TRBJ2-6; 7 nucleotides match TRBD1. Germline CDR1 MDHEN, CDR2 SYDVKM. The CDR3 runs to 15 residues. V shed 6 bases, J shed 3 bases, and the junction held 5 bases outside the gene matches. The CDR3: CASSLQGYGANVLTF. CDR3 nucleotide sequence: TGTGCCAGCAGCTTACAGGGGTATGGGGCCAACGTCCTGACTTTC.

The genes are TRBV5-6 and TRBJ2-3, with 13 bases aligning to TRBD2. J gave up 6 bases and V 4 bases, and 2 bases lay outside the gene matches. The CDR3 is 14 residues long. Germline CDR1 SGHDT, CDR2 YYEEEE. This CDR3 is CASSILAGGDTQYF. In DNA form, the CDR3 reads TGTGCCAGCAGCATACTAGCGGGAGGGGATACGCAGTATTTT.

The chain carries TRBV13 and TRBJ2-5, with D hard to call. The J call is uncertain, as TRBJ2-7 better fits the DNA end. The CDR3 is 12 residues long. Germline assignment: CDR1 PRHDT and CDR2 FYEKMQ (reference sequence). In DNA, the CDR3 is TGTGCCAGCAGCTTAGGTTCACTCGAGCAGTACTTC. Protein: CASSLGSLEQYF.

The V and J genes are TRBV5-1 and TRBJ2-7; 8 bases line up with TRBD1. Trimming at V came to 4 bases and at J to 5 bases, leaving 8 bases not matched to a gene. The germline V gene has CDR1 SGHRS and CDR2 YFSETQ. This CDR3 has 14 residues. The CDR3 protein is CASSAGQGPNEQYF. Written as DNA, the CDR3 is TGCGCCAGCAGCGCCGGACAGGGTCCCAACGAGCAGTACTTC.

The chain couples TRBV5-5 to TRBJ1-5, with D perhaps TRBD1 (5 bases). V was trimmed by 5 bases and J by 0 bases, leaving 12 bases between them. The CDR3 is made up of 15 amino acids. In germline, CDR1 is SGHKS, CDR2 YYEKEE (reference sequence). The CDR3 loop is CASRPDGHSNQPQHF. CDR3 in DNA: TGTGCCAGCAGACCGGACGGACATAGCAATCAGCCCCAGCATTTT. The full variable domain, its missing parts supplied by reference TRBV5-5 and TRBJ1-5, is DAGVTQSPTHLIKTRGQQVTLRCSPISGHKSVSWYQQVLGQGPQFIFQYYEKEERGRGNFPDRFSARQFPNYSSELNVNALLLGDSALYLCASRPDGHSNQPQHFGDGTRLSIL.

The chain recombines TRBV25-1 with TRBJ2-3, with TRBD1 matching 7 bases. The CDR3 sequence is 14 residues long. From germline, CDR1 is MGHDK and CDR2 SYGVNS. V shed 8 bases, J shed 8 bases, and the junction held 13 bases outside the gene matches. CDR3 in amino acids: CASDSTGFYGTQYF. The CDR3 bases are TGTGCCAGCGACTCGACAGGGTTTTACGGTACGCAGTATTTT.

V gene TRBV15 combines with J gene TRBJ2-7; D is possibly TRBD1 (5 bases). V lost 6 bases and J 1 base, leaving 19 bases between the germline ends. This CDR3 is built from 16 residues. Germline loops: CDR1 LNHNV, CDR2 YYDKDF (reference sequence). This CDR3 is CATSRLGQGSSYEQYF. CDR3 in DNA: TGTGCCACCAGTAGGCTGGGGCAGGGTTCGTCCTACGAGCAGTACTTC.

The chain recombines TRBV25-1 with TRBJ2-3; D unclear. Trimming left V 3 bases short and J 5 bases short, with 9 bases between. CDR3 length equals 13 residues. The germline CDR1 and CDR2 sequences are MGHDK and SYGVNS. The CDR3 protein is CASSDGRRDTQYF. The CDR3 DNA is TGTGCCAGCAGTGACGGCAGGCGAGATACGCAGTATTTT. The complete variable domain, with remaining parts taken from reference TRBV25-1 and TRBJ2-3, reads EADIYQTPRYLVIGTGKKITLECSQTMGHDKMYWYQQDPGMELHLIHYSYGVNSTEKGDLSSESTVSRIRTEHFPLTLESARPSHTSQYLCASSDGRRDTQYFGPGTRLTVL.